This TCR beta chain derives from a study of blood T cell repertoires in COVID-19. Study-wide context: Samples came from the United States, Italy and Spain, spanning acute and convalescent COVID-19. Sample material is recorded as cDNA or gDNA derived from T cells, B-cell-depleted T cells, or PBMCs.

CDR3 size: 15 residues. The V gene end was trimmed by 2 bases and the J gene end by 3 bases; junction bases not matched to a gene: 0. Germline-derived CDR1 and CDR2 are SGDLS and YYNGEE. Participants had their cohort set by participant-reported clinical history. Original analysis: The assay estimated nucleated cells by amplifying reference gene primers. Produced via immunoSEQ multiplex PCR; TCRdb's table is partial and in-frame only. D and trimming come from the DNA, and the V and J calls and clone size come from that table. Of 100,000 to 150,000 clones in the sample, around four fifths were seen once.

The sequenced sample was PBMCs or T cells enriched from blood (not recorded which). The source is a man aged 35-49 years with acute COVID-19. The rearrangement joins TRBV9 to TRBJ2-5, with 14 bases that match TRBD2. Here the CDR3 DNA reads TGTGCCAGCAGCGTGGGACTAGCGGGGGAAGAGACCCAGTACTTC. This encodes CASSVGLAGEETQYF.